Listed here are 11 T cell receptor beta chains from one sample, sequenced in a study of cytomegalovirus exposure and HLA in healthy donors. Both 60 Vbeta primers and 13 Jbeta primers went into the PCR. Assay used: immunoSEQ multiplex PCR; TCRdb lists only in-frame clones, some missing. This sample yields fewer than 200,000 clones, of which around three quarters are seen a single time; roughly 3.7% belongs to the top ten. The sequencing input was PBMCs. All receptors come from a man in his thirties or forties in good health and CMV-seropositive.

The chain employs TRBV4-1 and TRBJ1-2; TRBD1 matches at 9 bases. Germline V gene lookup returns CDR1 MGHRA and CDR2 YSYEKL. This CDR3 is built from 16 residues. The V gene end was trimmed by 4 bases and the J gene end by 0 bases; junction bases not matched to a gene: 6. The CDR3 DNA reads TGCGCCAGCAGCCGACCGGGACAGGGTCCTAACTATGGCTACACCTTC. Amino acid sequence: CASSRPGQGPNYGYTF.

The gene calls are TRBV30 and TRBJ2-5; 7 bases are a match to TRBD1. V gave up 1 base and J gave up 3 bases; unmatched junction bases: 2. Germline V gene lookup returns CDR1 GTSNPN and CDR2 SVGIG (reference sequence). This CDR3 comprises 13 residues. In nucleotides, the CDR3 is TGTGCCTGGAGTGGACAGGGAAAAGAGACCCAGTACTTC. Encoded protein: CAWSGQGKETQYF. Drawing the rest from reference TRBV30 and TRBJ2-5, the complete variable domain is SQTIHQWPATLVQPVGSPLSLECTVEGTSNPNLYWYRQAAGRGLQLLFYSVGIGQISSEVPQNLSASRPQDRQFILSSKKLLLSDSGFYLCAWSGQGKETQYFGPGTRLLVL.

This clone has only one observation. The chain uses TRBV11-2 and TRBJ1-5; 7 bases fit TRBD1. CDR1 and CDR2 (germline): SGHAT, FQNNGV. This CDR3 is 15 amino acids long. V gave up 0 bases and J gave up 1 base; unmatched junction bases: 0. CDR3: CASSLDRGSNQPQHF. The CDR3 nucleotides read TGTGCCAGCAGCTTAGACAGGGGGAGCAATCAGCCCCAGCATTTT.

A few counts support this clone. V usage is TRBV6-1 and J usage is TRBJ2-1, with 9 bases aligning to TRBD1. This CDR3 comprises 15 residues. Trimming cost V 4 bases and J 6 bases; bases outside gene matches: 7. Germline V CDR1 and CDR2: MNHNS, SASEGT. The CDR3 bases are TGTGCCAGCAGTGCTCCGGGACAGGGAAGCAATGAGCAGTTCTTC. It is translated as CASSAPGQGSNEQFF.

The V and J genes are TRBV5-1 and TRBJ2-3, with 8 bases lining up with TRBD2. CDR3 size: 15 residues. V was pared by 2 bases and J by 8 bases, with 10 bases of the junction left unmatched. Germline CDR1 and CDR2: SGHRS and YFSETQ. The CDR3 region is CASSFYGGDFGTQYF. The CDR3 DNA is TGCGCCAGCAGCTTTTACGGGGGGGACTTTGGTACGCAGTATTTT.

DNA of the CDR3: TGCGCCTCAGCCCCATCGGGGACAGGGACCTACGAGCAGTACTTC. This translates into CASAPSGTGTYEQYF. The rearrangement links TRBV4-1 to TRBJ2-7; 9 nucleotides agree with TRBD1. J gave up 2 bases and V 11 bases, and 13 bases lay outside the gene matches. Germline V gene lookup returns CDR1 MGHRA and CDR2 YSYEKL. This CDR3 has 15 residues.

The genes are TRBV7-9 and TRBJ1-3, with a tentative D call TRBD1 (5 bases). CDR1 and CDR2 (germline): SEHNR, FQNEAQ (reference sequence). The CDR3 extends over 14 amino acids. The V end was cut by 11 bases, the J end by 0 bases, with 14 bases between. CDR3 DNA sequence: TGTGCCGTGGGCCAGGGCGTCTCTGGAAACACCATATATTTT. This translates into CAVGQGVSGNTIYF.

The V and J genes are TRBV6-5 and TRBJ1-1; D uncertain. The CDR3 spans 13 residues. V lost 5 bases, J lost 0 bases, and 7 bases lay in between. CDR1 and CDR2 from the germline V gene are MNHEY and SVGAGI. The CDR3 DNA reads TGTGCCAGCAGTCGGACTGTGAACACTGAAGCTTTCTTT. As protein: CASSRTVNTEAFF.

CDR3 nucleotides: TGTGCCAGCAGTACCTACAGGGGTCTCGCCTATGGCTACACCTTC. Translation: CASSTYRGLAYGYTF. The chain couples TRBV28 to TRBJ1-2, with 7 bases aligning to TRBD1. V was clipped by 5 bases and J by 4 bases; unmatched bases: 10. This CDR3 has 15 residues. Germline V gene lookup returns CDR1 MDHEN and CDR2 SYDVKM.

CDR3 sequence reads: CASSLTGNSPLHF. Here the CDR3 DNA reads TGTGCCAGCAGCTTAACCGGTAATTCACCCCTCCACTTT. V is TRBV7-2 and J is TRBJ1-6, with no clear D. This CDR3 has 13 residues. Between the trimmed V and J ends, which lost 2 bases and 6 bases, there was a span of 5 bases. The germline gives CDR1 SGHTA, CDR2 FQGNSA.

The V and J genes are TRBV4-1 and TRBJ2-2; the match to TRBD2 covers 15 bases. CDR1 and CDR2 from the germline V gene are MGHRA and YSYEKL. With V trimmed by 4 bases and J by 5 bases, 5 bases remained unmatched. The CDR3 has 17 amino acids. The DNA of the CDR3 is TGCGCCAGCAGCCCGGGACTAGCGGGGGGAGGGACCGGGGAGCTGTTTTTT. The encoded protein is CASSPGLAGGGTGELFF.